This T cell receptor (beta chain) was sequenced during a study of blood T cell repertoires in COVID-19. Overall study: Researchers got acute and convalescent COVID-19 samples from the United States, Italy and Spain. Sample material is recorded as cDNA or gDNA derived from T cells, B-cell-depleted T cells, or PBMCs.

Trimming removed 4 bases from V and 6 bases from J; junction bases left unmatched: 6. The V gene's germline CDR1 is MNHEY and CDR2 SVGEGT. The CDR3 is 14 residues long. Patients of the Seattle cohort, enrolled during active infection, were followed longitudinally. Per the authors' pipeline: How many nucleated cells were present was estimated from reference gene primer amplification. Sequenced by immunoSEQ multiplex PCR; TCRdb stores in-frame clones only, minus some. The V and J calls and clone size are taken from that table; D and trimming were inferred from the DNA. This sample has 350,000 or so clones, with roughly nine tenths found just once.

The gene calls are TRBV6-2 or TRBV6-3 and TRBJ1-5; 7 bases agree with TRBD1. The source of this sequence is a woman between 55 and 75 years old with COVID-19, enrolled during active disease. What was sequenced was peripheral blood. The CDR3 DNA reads TGTGCCAGCAGTTCAACAGGGGTGGGTCAGCCCCAGCATTTT. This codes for CASSSTGVGQPQHF.